Listed below are T cell receptor beta chains from one sample, sequenced in a study of CD8+ T cells in alopecia areata. Data came from immunoSEQ multiplex PCR; TCRdb stores just in-frame clones and leaves some out. Of some 130,000 clones listed, about 60% are singletons. The material sequenced was CD4+ T cells sorted from blood, taken at week 0. The source of these receptors is a human donor with alopecia areata. Each CDR3 is given with its conserved first and last residue. Fields, in order: V gene, D gene, clone size, J gene, CDR3 DNA, CDR3 protein. A D gene is named only where the DNA matches it firmly. Clone size is given for some rows only: seen once, a few or many times, or a class if the clone is expanded.

V gene: TRBV29-1; D gene: .; clone size: .; J gene: TRBJ2-3; CDR3 DNA: TGCAGCGTTACCAGCCCAGATACGCAGTATTTT; CDR3 protein: CSVTSPDTQYF
V gene: TRBV11-2; D gene: .; clone size: .; J gene: TRBJ2-1; CDR3 DNA: TGTGCCAGCAGCTTGTCAGGGGCCTACAATGAGCAGTTCTTC; CDR3 protein: CASSLSGAYNEQFF
V gene: TRBV29-1; D gene: .; clone size: few; J gene: TRBJ2-3; CDR3 DNA: TGCAGCGCCGACTGGGCAGATACGCAGTATTTT; CDR3 protein: CSADWADTQYF
V gene: TRBV2; D gene: TRBD2; clone size: .; J gene: TRBJ2-5; CDR3 DNA: TGTGCCAGCAGCCTCACTAGCGGGGGGCCCACCATACAAGAGACCCAGTACTTC; CDR3 protein: CASSLTSGGPTIQETQYF
V gene: TRBV5-6; D gene: TRBD1; clone size: .; J gene: TRBJ1-1; CDR3 DNA: TGTGCCAGCAGGCGGCGGGACAGGGGCACTGAAGCTTTCTTT; CDR3 protein: CASRRRDRGTEAFF
V gene: TRBV5-1; D gene: .; clone size: .; J gene: TRBJ1-2; CDR3 DNA: TGCGCCAGCAGCTTCCTCCCGACAGATAACTATGGCTACACCTTC; CDR3 protein: CASSFLPTDNYGYTF
V gene: TRBV4-2; D gene: TRBD2; clone size: .; J gene: TRBJ2-3; CDR3 DNA: TGTGCCAGCAGCCAAGACCTAGCGGGGTTCACAGATACGCAGTATTTT; CDR3 protein: CASSQDLAGFTDTQYF
V gene: TRBV4-3; D gene: .; clone size: .; J gene: TRBJ2-5; CDR3 DNA: TGCGCCAGCAGCTTCGGCGGTACGGTTCAAGAGACCCAGTACTTC; CDR3 protein: CASSFGGTVQETQYF
V gene: TRBV10-2; D gene: .; clone size: .; J gene: TRBJ1-2; CDR3 DNA: TGCGCCAGCAGCAGCGACAGCCCTTCTAACTATGGCTACACCTTC; CDR3 protein: CASSSDSPSNYGYTF
V gene: TRBV6-5; D gene: .; clone size: few; J gene: TRBJ1-5; CDR3 DNA: TGTGCCAGCAGCTCAAGGCCGGAGAATCAGCCCCAGCATTTT; CDR3 protein: CASSSRPENQPQHF
V gene: TRBV7-9; D gene: .; clone size: .; J gene: TRBJ1-1; CDR3 DNA: TGTGCCAGCAGCTTAAATTCTCAAGGCGCTGAAGCTTTCTTT; CDR3 protein: CASSLNSQGAEAFF
V gene: TRBV6-5; D gene: TRBD1; clone size: .; J gene: TRBJ1-1; CDR3 DNA: TGTGCCAGCAGGGGGACAGGGGGAAACACTGAAGCTTTCTTT; CDR3 protein: CASRGTGGNTEAFF
V gene: TRBV11-3; D gene: .; clone size: .; J gene: TRBJ1-6; CDR3 DNA: TGTGCCAGCAGTGAACCTTGGGAGCCCCTCCACTTT; CDR3 protein: CASSEPWEPLHF
V gene: TRBV5-1; D gene: .; clone size: .; J gene: TRBJ2-6; CDR3 DNA: TGCGCCAGCAGCTTGCAGGTGAACTCTGGGGCCAACGTCCTGACTTTC; CDR3 protein: CASSLQVNSGANVLTF
V gene: TRBV4-1; D gene: TRBD1; clone size: .; J gene: TRBJ2-3; CDR3 DNA: TGCGCCAGCAGCCAAATCGGGACAGCGACAGATACGCAGTATTTT; CDR3 protein: CASSQIGTATDTQYF
V gene: TRBV4-2; D gene: .; clone size: few; J gene: TRBJ2-1; CDR3 DNA: TGTGCCAGCAGCCAAGGAGCGGATGAGCAGTTCTTC; CDR3 protein: CASSQGADEQFF